This is a list of T cell receptor beta chains from one sample in a study of blood T cells in healthy people across ages. Each CDR3 protein is one row after TCRdb ran MiXCR on the 5' RACE reads. The sample consists of 700,000 or so distinct CDR3 sequences, 40% to 50% of them appearing once. The sequenced sample consisted of blood. These receptors were taken from a man at least 80 years old in good health. Both conserved end residues are part of each CDR3. Fields, in order: J gene, D gene, V gene, clone size, CDR3 protein, CDR3 DNA. D genes are given only for firm matches. The size field is filled for only some rows; it gives once, few, many or a size class.

j_call: TRBJ2-1; d_call: -; v_call: TRBV18; clone_size: -; cdr3_aa: CASSRGDSAFYNEQFF; cdr3_nt: TGTGCCAGCTCACGGGGGGACTCCGCCTTCTACAATGAGCAGTTCTTC
j_call: TRBJ1-2; d_call: TRBD1; v_call: TRBV20-1; clone_size: -; cdr3_aa: CSARGQGYGYTF; cdr3_nt: TGCAGTGCTAGGGGACAGGGATATGGCTACACCTTC
j_call: TRBJ2-3; d_call: -; v_call: TRBV9; clone_size: many; cdr3_aa: CASSLQGITDTQYF; cdr3_nt: TGTGCCAGCAGCCTTCAGGGTATAACAGATACGCAGTATTTT
j_call: TRBJ2-5; d_call: -; v_call: TRBV28; clone_size: -; cdr3_aa: CASRNPGRYQETQYF; cdr3_nt: TGTGCCAGCCGTAATCCCGGACGGTACCAAGAGACCCAGTACTTC
j_call: TRBJ1-5; d_call: -; v_call: TRBV28; clone_size: few; cdr3_aa: CASSLLALTGGNQPQHF; cdr3_nt: TGTGCCAGCAGTTTACTAGCTCTGACAGGCGGGAATCAGCCCCAGCATTTT
j_call: TRBJ1-2; d_call: -; v_call: TRBV7-3; clone_size: few; cdr3_aa: CASSPFGRDGYTF; cdr3_nt: TGTGCCAGCAGCCCTTTCGGCAGGGATGGCTACACCTTC
j_call: TRBJ2-7; d_call: TRBD2; v_call: TRBV20-1; clone_size: few; cdr3_aa: CSVPGGLAGGVSRYEQYF; cdr3_nt: TGCAGTGTGCCCGGGGGGCTAGCGGGGGGCGTTAGTAGGTACGAGCAGTACTTC
j_call: TRBJ2-7; d_call: -; v_call: TRBV10-2; clone_size: -; cdr3_aa: CASNASGTTAGEQYF; cdr3_nt: TGCGCCAGCAATGCCTCCGGGACGACGGCGGGAGAGCAGTACTTC
j_call: TRBJ2-7; d_call: -; v_call: TRBV7-2; clone_size: -; cdr3_aa: CASSARTVSYEQYF; cdr3_nt: TGTGCCAGCAGCGCACGGACAGTCTCCTACGAGCAGTACTTC
j_call: TRBJ1-6; d_call: -; v_call: TRBV29-1; clone_size: many; cdr3_aa: CSRQRNNSPLHF; cdr3_nt: TGCAGCCGGCAACGGAATAATTCACCCCTCCACTTT
j_call: TRBJ2-3; d_call: TRBD2; v_call: TRBV4-3; clone_size: few; cdr3_aa: CASSPETSGRRSDTQYF; cdr3_nt: TGCGCCAGCAGCCCAGAAACTAGCGGGAGAAGGTCAGATACGCAGTATTTT
j_call: TRBJ2-2; d_call: TRBD1; v_call: TRBV29-1; clone_size: -; cdr3_aa: CSVVQGAVGELFF; cdr3_nt: TGCAGCGTTGTTCAGGGGGCCGTCGGGGAGCTGTTTTTT
j_call: TRBJ2-7; d_call: -; v_call: TRBV27; clone_size: -; cdr3_aa: CASSPPGGFEQYF; cdr3_nt: TGTGCCAGCAGCCCCCCCGGGGGATTCGAGCAGTACTTC
j_call: TRBJ2-7; d_call: -; v_call: TRBV7-2; clone_size: few; cdr3_aa: CASSSQYENEQYF; cdr3_nt: TGTGCCAGCAGCTCCCAGTACGAGAACGAGCAGTACTTC
j_call: TRBJ2-7; d_call: -; v_call: TRBV5-1; clone_size: -; cdr3_aa: CASSLVADRVYEQYF; cdr3_nt: TGCGCCAGCAGCTTGGTGGCGGATCGGGTTTACGAGCAGTACTTC
j_call: TRBJ2-7; d_call: TRBD2; v_call: TRBV5-1; clone_size: -; cdr3_aa: CASSSPSGLAGEQYF; cdr3_nt: TGCGCCAGCAGCTCCCCTTCCGGACTAGCGGGAGAGCAGTACTTC
j_call: TRBJ1-4; d_call: TRBD1; v_call: TRBV20-1; clone_size: few; cdr3_aa: CSASSGQGVFEKLFF; cdr3_nt: TGCAGTGCTAGTTCGGGACAGGGGGTGTTTGAAAAACTGTTTTTT
j_call: TRBJ2-1; d_call: -; v_call: TRBV29-1; clone_size: -; cdr3_aa: CSLRAPGPYNEQFF; cdr3_nt: TGCAGTCTACGAGCACCGGGACCTTACAATGAGCAGTTCTTC
j_call: TRBJ2-5; d_call: -; v_call: TRBV7-2; clone_size: -; cdr3_aa: CASRLGPGRQETQYF; cdr3_nt: TGTGCCAGCAGATTGGGACCAGGGAGACAAGAGACCCAGTACTTC
j_call: TRBJ2-7; d_call: TRBD1; v_call: TRBV5-6; clone_size: -; cdr3_aa: CASSLTGTGYYEQYF; cdr3_nt: TGTGCCAGCAGCTTGACCGGGACAGGGTACTACGAGCAGTACTTC
j_call: TRBJ2-1; d_call: TRBD1; v_call: TRBV4-3; clone_size: few; cdr3_aa: CASSQDGQGAMYNEQFF; cdr3_nt: TGCGCCAGCAGCCAAGATGGACAGGGGGCCATGTACAATGAGCAGTTCTTC
j_call: TRBJ2-7; d_call: TRBD2; v_call: TRBV7-9; clone_size: -; cdr3_aa: CASSVSGRASEQYF; cdr3_nt: TGTGCCAGCAGCGTTAGCGGGAGGGCATCCGAGCAGTACTTC
j_call: TRBJ2-5; d_call: -; v_call: TRBV18; clone_size: -; cdr3_aa: CASSTLGTAQETQYF; cdr3_nt: TGTGCCAGCTCAACCCTAGGGACGGCTCAAGAGACCCAGTACTTC
j_call: TRBJ2-7; d_call: TRBD2; v_call: TRBV6-1; clone_size: -; cdr3_aa: CASTSGISYEQYF; cdr3_nt: TGTGCCAGTACTAGCGGGATCTCCTACGAGCAGTACTTC
j_call: TRBJ2-7; d_call: -; v_call: TRBV6-1; clone_size: -; cdr3_aa: CASSELGDLNEQYF; cdr3_nt: TGTGCCAGCAGCGAACTAGGGGACTTGAACGAGCAGTACTTC
j_call: TRBJ2-1; d_call: TRBD2; v_call: TRBV28; clone_size: few; cdr3_aa: CASSFAGGTNEQFF; cdr3_nt: TGTGCCAGCAGTTTTGCGGGAGGAACGAATGAGCAGTTCTTC
j_call: TRBJ1-5; d_call: -; v_call: TRBV6-5; clone_size: -; cdr3_aa: CASKGSYSNQPQHF; cdr3_nt: TGTGCCAGCAAGGGGTCGTATTCCAATCAGCCCCAGCATTTT
j_call: TRBJ2-1; d_call: TRBD1; v_call: TRBV6-5; clone_size: -; cdr3_aa: CASSYADRGQTQFF; cdr3_nt: TGTGCCAGCAGTTACGCTGACAGGGGACAGACCCAGTTCTTC
j_call: TRBJ1-5; d_call: -; v_call: TRBV28; clone_size: -; cdr3_aa: CASIAGGGTSWNQPQHF; cdr3_nt: TGTGCCAGCATCGCGGGTGGGGGGACCAGTTGGAATCAGCCCCAGCATTTT
j_call: TRBJ1-2; d_call: -; v_call: TRBV7-2; clone_size: -; cdr3_aa: CASSLGPEDNDYGYTF; cdr3_nt: TGTGCCAGCAGCTTAGGCCCGGAGGACAACGACTATGGCTACACCTTC
j_call: TRBJ1-1; d_call: -; v_call: TRBV30; clone_size: once; cdr3_aa: CAWSVRGPTMNTEAFF; cdr3_nt: TGTGCCTGGAGTGTACGTGGGCCGACTATGAACACTGAAGCTTTCTTT
j_call: TRBJ1-1; d_call: TRBD1; v_call: TRBV29-1; clone_size: few; cdr3_aa: CSVEGGTGGVNTEAFF; cdr3_nt: TGCAGCGTCGAGGGAGGGACAGGGGGGGTTAACACTGAAGCTTTCTTT
j_call: TRBJ1-1; d_call: -; v_call: TRBV12-3/TRBV12-4; clone_size: -; cdr3_aa: CASSLDRSLNTEAFF; cdr3_nt: TGTGCCAGCAGTTTAGACAGGAGTTTGAACACTGAAGCTTTCTTT
j_call: TRBJ1-1; d_call: -; v_call: TRBV6-2/TRBV6-3; clone_size: few; cdr3_aa: CASSYSSRRGGWVPEAFF; cdr3_nt: TGTGCCAGCAGTTACTCGAGCCGGCGGGGAGGGTGGGTTCCTGAAGCTTTCTTT
j_call: TRBJ2-7; d_call: -; v_call: TRBV14; clone_size: -; cdr3_aa: CASSQGMRRGEQYF; cdr3_nt: TGTGCCAGCAGCCAAGGAATGCGCAGGGGCGAGCAGTACTTC
j_call: TRBJ2-1; d_call: TRBD2; v_call: TRBV20-1; clone_size: -; cdr3_aa: CSATRGLAGGSSYNEQFF; cdr3_nt: TGCAGTGCTACAAGGGGACTAGCGGGTGGGAGCTCCTACAATGAGCAGTTCTTC
j_call: TRBJ1-2; d_call: -; v_call: TRBV20-1; clone_size: -; cdr3_aa: CSASGQPVGYTF; cdr3_nt: TGCAGTGCTAGTGGGCAGCCTGTGGGCTACACCTTC
j_call: TRBJ2-7; d_call: -; v_call: TRBV4-3; clone_size: -; cdr3_aa: CASSQDEAGNYEQYF; cdr3_nt: TGCGCCAGCAGCCAAGACGAGGCCGGGAACTACGAGCAGTACTTC
j_call: TRBJ2-3; d_call: -; v_call: TRBV10-1; clone_size: few; cdr3_aa: CASSGPRGRTDTQYF; cdr3_nt: TGCGCCAGCAGTGGGCCTCGGGGGCGCACAGATACGCAGTATTTT
j_call: TRBJ2-7; d_call: -; v_call: TRBV2; clone_size: many; cdr3_aa: CASMGSQATEQYF; cdr3_nt: TGTGCCAGCATGGGGTCCCAGGCCACCGAGCAGTACTTC
j_call: TRBJ2-3; d_call: TRBD2; v_call: TRBV5-1; clone_size: -; cdr3_aa: CASSLSGMYTDTQYF; cdr3_nt: TGCGCCAGCAGCTTGAGCGGGATGTATACAGATACGCAGTATTTT
j_call: TRBJ2-2; d_call: -; v_call: TRBV6-2/TRBV6-3; clone_size: -; cdr3_aa: CASSDAGPTGELFF; cdr3_nt: TGTGCCAGCAGTGACGCAGGGCCCACCGGGGAGCTGTTTTTT
j_call: TRBJ2-5; d_call: TRBD1; v_call: TRBV28; clone_size: many; cdr3_aa: CAGGGQGATETQYF; cdr3_nt: TGTGCCGGCGGAGGACAGGGGGCGACTGAGACCCAGTACTTC
j_call: TRBJ2-5; d_call: -; v_call: TRBV13; clone_size: -; cdr3_aa: CASSLVGPNEQYF; cdr3_nt: TGTGCCAGCAGTTTAGTAGGGCCCAATGAGCAGTACTTC
j_call: TRBJ1-4; d_call: -; v_call: TRBV5-1; clone_size: once; cdr3_aa: CASSLAFSGTRTNEKLFF; cdr3_nt: TGCGCCAGCAGCTTGGCCTTTTCAGGGACACGGACAAATGAAAAACTGTTTTTT
j_call: TRBJ2-5; d_call: TRBD2; v_call: TRBV30; clone_size: few; cdr3_aa: CAWGTSGAPQETQYF; cdr3_nt: TGTGCCTGGGGAACTAGCGGGGCCCCCCAAGAGACCCAGTACTTC
j_call: TRBJ2-5; d_call: -; v_call: TRBV7-2; clone_size: few; cdr3_aa: CASAKGSGAPTETQYF; cdr3_nt: TGTGCCAGCGCGAAGGGGTCGGGGGCGCCCACAGAGACCCAGTACTTC
j_call: TRBJ2-3; d_call: TRBD2; v_call: TRBV7-8; clone_size: -; cdr3_aa: CASSLGLAGGKPSTDTQYF; cdr3_nt: TGTGCCAGCAGCTTAGGACTAGCGGGGGGAAAACCAAGCACAGATACGCAGTATTTT
j_call: TRBJ2-1; d_call: TRBD2; v_call: TRBV9; clone_size: -; cdr3_aa: CASSVTSGGATNEQFF; cdr3_nt: TGTGCCAGCAGCGTTACTAGCGGGGGGGCCACCAATGAGCAGTTCTTC
j_call: TRBJ2-4; d_call: TRBD2; v_call: TRBV20-1; clone_size: -; cdr3_aa: CSARDASGAYEQYF; cdr3_nt: TGCAGTGCTAGAGATGCTAGCGGGGCCTATGAGCAGTACTTC
j_call: TRBJ1-1; d_call: TRBD1; v_call: TRBV5-4; clone_size: -; cdr3_aa: CASSIRPGQIMNTEAFF; cdr3_nt: TGTGCCAGCAGCATCCGGCCGGGACAGATCATGAACACCGAAGCTTTCTTT